The 24 T cell receptor beta chains in this list originate from one sample, sequenced in a study of shared clonotypes between healthy human individuals. Sequencing was performed with immunoSEQ multiplex PCR; in TCRdb, only in-frame clones are kept and a portion is missing. The table lists 2.3 million or so clones, more than 80% of them singletons. The specimen sequenced was naive CD4+ T cells from PBMCs. Subset in this sample: CD45RA+ positively selected. Source of these receptors: a man aged 18 to 30 in good health. Some clones in this sample may be carry-over from other donors' samples.

The gene calls are TRBV28 and TRBJ2-2; D is unresolved. In germline, CDR1 is MDHEN, CDR2 SYDVKM. V was shortened by 4 bases and J by 6 bases, with 9 bases between the two germline ends. CDR3 length equals 13 residues. The CDR3 spells CASSSLTAGELFF. The CDR3 bases are TGTGCCAGCAGTTCTCTCACTGCCGGGGAGCTGTTTTTT.

The chain couples TRBV29-1 to TRBJ2-7; D gene ambiguous. Germline CDR1 SQVTM, CDR2 ANQGSEA. V was pared by 6 bases and J by 4 bases, with 10 bases between. This CDR3 is built from 11 residues. Written as DNA, the CDR3 is TGCAGCGTCCGTACAGCATACGAGCAGTACTTC. Amino acid sequence: CSVRTAYEQYF.

This clone was found once. In DNA, the CDR3 is TGTGCCAGCAGCTTAGGTGTGAGTGGCTACACCTTC. This codes for CASSLGVSGYTF. This chain links TRBV7-2 with TRBJ1-2, with no clear D. The ends were cut back, 1 base at V and 7 bases at J, with 7 bases in the middle. CDR3 size: 12 residues. Germline V gives CDR1 SGHTA, CDR2 FQGNSA.

This clone came up once. The sample carries other DNA sequences with the same CDR3. The chain combines TRBV9 with TRBJ2-5; D is uncertain. The CDR3 sequence is 14 residues long. Germline V gives CDR1 SGDLS, CDR2 YYNGEE. The V end lost 0 bases, the J end lost 1 base, and 7 bases lay between the germline ends. CDR3 nucleotides: TGTGCCAGCAGCGTAGGGCAGCTCCAAGAGACCCAGTACTTC. Encoded protein: CASSVGQLQETQYF.

The chain has TRBV7-8 and TRBJ1-1, with unresolved D. The V gene lost 3 bases and the J gene lost 1 base, with 9 bases spanning the gap. The germline gives CDR1 SGHVS, CDR2 FQNEAQ. The CDR3 length is 14 residues. CDR3 residues: CASSFSPGNTEAFF. CDR3 coding DNA: TGTGCCAGCAGCTTTAGCCCCGGGAACACTGAAGCTTTCTTT.

This chain joins TRBV6-5 and TRBJ2-7, with D perhaps TRBD2 (6 bases). V was shortened by 5 bases and J by 1 base, with 15 bases between the two germline ends. Germline values: CDR1 MNHEY, CDR2 SVGAGI. The CDR3 runs to 15 residues. The DNA for the CDR3 is TGTGCCAGCAGTAAACCGGGACGGGGGTCCTACGAGCAGTACTTC. It yields the protein CASSKPGRGSYEQYF.

In DNA, the CDR3 is TGCGCCAGCAGCTTGGACAGGTCTACTAACTATGGCTACACCTTC. It encodes CASSLDRSTNYGYTF. V usage is TRBV5-1 and J usage is TRBJ1-2; TRBD1 might be the D (5 bases). V lost 0 bases and J 0 bases, leaving 9 bases between the germline ends. CDR1 and CDR2 (germline): SGHRS, YFSETQ. The length of the CDR3 is 15 residues.

The chain is built from TRBV27 and TRBJ2-5, with TRBD2 matching 11 bases. The DNA end is more similar to TRBJ2-7, so the J call may be wrong. Germline CDR1 reads MNHEY; CDR2 reads SMNVEV (reference sequence). This CDR3 has 16 amino acids. The CDR3 nucleotides are TGTGCCAGCAGCCGATTAGGGACTAGCGGTTCCTACGAGCAGTACTTC. Its translation is CASSRLGTSGSYEQYF.

The V call is TRBV18, the J call TRBJ2-5; 7 positions match TRBD1. The germline CDR1 and CDR2 sequences are KGHSH and LQKENI. CDR3 length equals 15 residues. After removal of 6 bases from V and 4 bases from J, the junction contained 11 bases not matched to a gene. CDR3 DNA sequence: TGTGCCAGCTCCCCTGGACAGGACCCCCGAGAGACCCAGTACTTC. The encoded protein is CASSPGQDPRETQYF.

The chain combines TRBV5-4 with TRBJ2-7, with D possibly called TRBD1 or TRBD2 (5 bases each). The CDR3 sequence is 13 residues long. V was clipped by 4 bases and J by 7 bases, with 15 bases between them. Germline values: CDR1 SGHNT, CDR2 YYREEE (reference sequence). The CDR3: CASSRLGVAEQYF. DNA of the CDR3: TGTGCCAGCAGCCGACTGGGGGTTGCGGAGCAGTACTTC.

The rearrangement uses TRBV19 and TRBJ1-5; 9 bases fit TRBD1. Germline lookup yields CDR1 LNHDA and CDR2 SQIVND (reference sequence). The length of the CDR3 is 14 residues. The CDR3 region has the DNA TGTGCTACACAGGGGGCGTTTAGCAATCAGCCCCAGCATTTT. Encoded protein: CATQGAFSNQPQHF.

The J gene is TRBJ2-3, the V gene TRBV28; D call uncertain. Germline V gives CDR1 MDHEN, CDR2 SYDVKM. Trimming left V 5 bases short and J 3 bases short, with 24 bases between. The CDR3 is made up of 18 amino acids. For the CDR3, the DNA is TGTGCCAGCAGTCCTTCCCCTCCCGCGAGTCACGGGACAGATACGCAGTATTTT. The encoded protein is CASSPSPPASHGTDTQYF.

This clone has more than one count but fewer than ten. The sample holds other DNA sequences that translate to the same CDR3. V is TRBV5-1 and J is TRBJ2-2; D remains ambiguous. The CDR3 is 13 residues long. Germline-derived CDR1 and CDR2 are SGHRS and YFSETQ. V lost 0 bases, J lost 2 bases, and 2 bases lay in between. CDR3 sequence reads: CASSLGNTGELFF. The CDR3 DNA reads TGCGCCAGCAGCTTGGGCAACACCGGGGAGCTGTTTTTT.

Concerning this clone itself: Other nucleotide sequences in the sample specify the same CDR3. The chain couples TRBV11-2 to TRBJ1-1; maybe TRBD1 (5 bases). With 0 bases removed from V and 1 base from J, the gap between germline ends came to 9 bases. CDR1 and CDR2 from the germline V gene are SGHAT and FQNNGV. This CDR3 is 15 amino acids long. The CDR3 protein is CASSLDGGKNTEAFF. CDR3 in DNA: TGTGCCAGCAGCTTAGATGGGGGGAAGAACACTGAAGCTTTCTTT.

The rearrangement joins TRBV7-9 to TRBJ2-1, with 7 bases that match TRBD1. CDR1 is SEHNR and CDR2 is FQNEAQ in the germline V gene (reference sequence). The CDR3 has 15 residues. The ends lost 5 bases at V and 8 bases at J; junction bases unmatched: 12. CDR3 loop: CASSPSLIRGHEQFF. CDR3 sequence (DNA): TGTGCCAGCAGCCCATCTCTAATTAGGGGGCATGAGCAGTTCTTC.

In nucleotides, the CDR3 is TGCGCCAGCAGCCCGGGGACACTTTACACTGAAGCTTTCTTT. It specifies CASSPGTLYTEAFF. This rearrangement joins TRBV5-1 to TRBJ1-1, with TRBD1 as a possible D gene (6 bases). Looked up from germline, CDR1 is SGHRS and CDR2 is YFSETQ. This CDR3 comprises 14 residues. Trimming removed 4 bases at V and 3 bases at J, with 13 bases between.

The V gene is TRBV7-2, the J gene TRBJ2-5; the D gene could be TRBD1 or TRBD2 (5 bases each). Trimming stripped 5 bases from V and 0 bases from J, with 13 bases between. The CDR3 runs 15 residues. Germline lookup yields CDR1 SGHTA and CDR2 FQGNSA. The CDR3 DNA follows: TGTGCCAGCAGCCTCCGGGACCTGTACCAAGAGACCCAGTACTTC. The encoded protein is CASSLRDLYQETQYF. The variable domain in full, with the rest retrieved from reference TRBV7-2 and TRBJ2-5, is GAGVSQSPSNKVTEKGKDVELRCDPISGHTALYWYRQSLGQGLEFLIYFQGNSAPDKSGLPSDRFSAERTGGSVSTLTIQRTQQEDSAVYLCASSLRDLYQETQYFGPGTRLLVL.

V usage is TRBV7-9 and J usage is TRBJ2-5; no clear D. V was pared by 7 bases and J by 2 bases, with 5 bases between. Germline V gene lookup returns CDR1 SEHNR and CDR2 FQNEAQ (reference sequence). The CDR3 length is 11 residues. CDR3 DNA: TGTGCCAGCACCCCACAAGAGACCCAGTACTTC. Protein: CASTPQETQYF.

This chain connects TRBV10-3 to TRBJ2-2; TRBD1 agrees at 7 bases. The V segment lost 7 bases and the J segment 6 bases; nucleotides outside the gene matches: 8. Germline assignment: CDR1 ENHRY and CDR2 SYGVKD. CDR3 length equals 14 residues. CDR3 loop: CAITGTAVAGELFF. The CDR3 nucleotides read TGTGCCATCACTGGGACAGCGGTTGCCGGGGAGCTGTTTTTT.

The CDR3 region has the DNA TGTGCCAGCAGTGAAGGTAGCGGAGGAAGAGACCATGAGCAGTTCTTC. Translated, it gives CASSEGSGGRDHEQFF. This rearrangement joins TRBV25-1 to TRBJ2-1; D may be TRBD2 (6 bases). The germline gives CDR1 MGHDK, CDR2 SYGVNS. The CDR3 is 16 amino acids. V was pared by 2 bases and J by 8 bases, with 19 bases between.

The rearrangement links TRBV10-1 to TRBJ2-2; unclear D gene. With 2 bases removed from V and 4 bases from J, the gap between germline ends came to 5 bases. Germline lookup yields CDR1 WNHNN and CDR2 SYGVQD (reference sequence). The CDR3 consists of 13 residues. CDR3 nucleotides: TGCGCCAGCAGTGAGCTGACCACCGGGGAGCTGTTTTTT. It specifies CASSELTTGELFF.

The gene calls are TRBV7-9 and TRBJ2-1; TRBD2 might be the D (6 bases). V lost 5 bases to trimming and J lost 6 bases, with 17 bases between them. The germline gives CDR1 SEHNR, CDR2 FQNEAQ (reference sequence). This CDR3 region has 15 residues. CDR3 coding DNA: TGTGCCAGCAGCCTCCCGATGGGGGGAAGCAATGAGCAGTTCTTC. Translated: CASSLPMGGSNEQFF.

The count of this clone is one. The J gene is TRBJ2-7, the V gene TRBV6-6, with D hard to call. Trimming left V 6 bases short and J 4 bases short, with 13 bases between. This CDR3 has 13 amino acids. Germline values: CDR1 MNHNY, CDR2 SVGAGI (reference sequence). The CDR3 region is CASRPLHGYEQYF. For the CDR3, the DNA is TGTGCCAGCAGACCGCTCCACGGGTACGAGCAGTACTTC.

The chain combines TRBV19 with TRBJ2-2, with D possibly being TRBD1 (5 bases). With 6 bases removed from V and 1 base from J, the gap between germline ends came to 12 bases. The CDR3 consists of 15 residues. In germline, CDR1 is LNHDA, CDR2 SQIVND (reference sequence). CDR3 sequence (DNA): TGTGCCAGTAGAGACAGCCAGTTGAACACCGGGGAGCTGTTTTTT. It encodes CASRDSQLNTGELFF.